The 7 T cell receptor beta chains presented below share a single source sample, sequenced in a study of blood T cell repertoires in COVID-19. TCRdb keeps only in-frame clones here, not all; method: immunoSEQ multiplex PCR. The table lists 120,000 or so clones, approximately 90% of them singletons, with over 1.5% in the top ten. The sequenced material came from peripheral blood. The source of these receptors is a human donor in a cohort sampled during active COVID-19.

Here the CDR3 DNA reads TGCGCCAGCAGCCGTCAGTTGACGGGTAGCCTCACTGAAGCTTTCTTT. It specifies CASSRQLTGSLTEAFF. The rearrangement joins TRBV5-1 to TRBJ1-1, with D hard to call. The CDR3 spans 16 residues. Germline CDR1 is SGHRS and CDR2 is YFSETQ. Trimming took 4 bases from V and 4 from J, leaving 20 bases between them. Based on the CDR3 plus reference TRBV5-1 and TRBJ1-1, the full variable domain is KAGVTQTPRYLIKTRGQQVTLSCSPISGHRSVSWYQQTPGQGLQFLFEYFSETQRNKGNFPGRFSGRQFSNSRSEMNVSTLELGDSALYLCASSRQLTGSLTEAFFGQGTRLTVV.

This sequence joins TRBV19 and TRBJ2-7; D uncertain. The germline V gene encodes CDR1 LNHDA and CDR2 SQIVND (reference sequence). The ends were cut back, 3 bases at V and 10 bases at J, with 10 bases in the middle. CDR3 length: 11 residues. The CDR3 loop is CASSIGLLQYF. In DNA form, the CDR3 reads TGTGCCAGTAGTATTGGCCTACTACAGTACTTC.

The V gene is TRBV6-1, the J gene TRBJ1-6, with D hard to call. There are 15 residues in the CDR3. The V gene's germline CDR1 is MNHNS and CDR2 SASEGT. Between the trimmed V and J ends, which lost 2 bases and 5 bases, there was a span of 10 bases. Here the CDR3 DNA reads TGTGCCAGCAGTGAAATGACACCTCATAATTCACCCCTCCACTTT. This codes for CASSEMTPHNSPLHF.

The V and J genes are TRBV19 and TRBJ1-2; possibly TRBD1 for D (6 bases). V lost 5 bases, J lost 6 bases, and 19 bases lay in between. CDR3 size: 15 residues. Per germline, CDR1 LNHDA and CDR2 SQIVND (reference sequence). The chain's CDR3 is CASSSQGYTRDGYTF. The CDR3, as DNA: TGTGCCAGTAGTTCCCAGGGGTATACTAGGGATGGCTACACCTTC.

The rearrangement uses TRBV19 and TRBJ2-7, with a weak D call TRBD2 (6 bases). V lost 5 bases, J lost 9 bases, and 14 bases lay in between. In germline, CDR1 is LNHDA, CDR2 SQIVND (reference sequence). The CDR3 has 12 amino acids. The DNA for the CDR3 is TGTGCCAGTAGTGCCGGGGGTGCACGGCAGTACTTC. It translates to CASSAGGARQYF.

A note on this clone: This CDR3 is also generated by other DNA sequences in the sample. The chain uses TRBV9 and TRBJ2-7; TRBD2 matches at 7 bases. This CDR3 has 14 amino acids. The germline V gene encodes CDR1 SGDLS and CDR2 YYNGEE. V shed 4 bases and J 3 bases; nucleotides not matched to a gene: 7. The CDR3, as DNA: TGTGCCAGCAGCCCAGCCAGCGGGGTCTACGAGCAGTACTTC. Protein product: CASSPASGVYEQYF.

The chain employs TRBV27 and TRBJ1-1; D ambiguous. Trimming stripped 10 bases from V and 7 bases from J, with 16 bases between. CDR3 length: 12 residues. Germline V lookup: CDR1 MNHEY, CDR2 SMNVEV (reference sequence). The CDR3 coding sequence is TGTGCCACCGTACTCCCGGGTCTTGAAGCTTTCTTT. Translation: CATVLPGLEAFF.